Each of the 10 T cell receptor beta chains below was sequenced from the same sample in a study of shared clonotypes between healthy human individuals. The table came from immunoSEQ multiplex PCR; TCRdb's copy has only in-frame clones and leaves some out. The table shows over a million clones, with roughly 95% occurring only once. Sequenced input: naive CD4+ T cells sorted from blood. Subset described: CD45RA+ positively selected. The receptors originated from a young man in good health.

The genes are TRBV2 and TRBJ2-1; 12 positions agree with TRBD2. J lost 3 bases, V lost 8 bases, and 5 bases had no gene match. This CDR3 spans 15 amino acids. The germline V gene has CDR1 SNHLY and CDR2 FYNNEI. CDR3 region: CASGGTSGYYNEQFF. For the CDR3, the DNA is TGTGCCAGCGGAGGGACTAGCGGGTACTACAATGAGCAGTTCTTC.

The CDR3 loop is CASSPQGARTEAFF. The CDR3 region has the DNA TGCGCCAGCAGCCCGCAGGGGGCGAGGACTGAAGCTTTCTTT. This sequence joins TRBV5-1 and TRBJ1-1; TRBD1 matches at 8 bases. Germline CDR1 and CDR2: SGHRS and YFSETQ. The CDR3 has 14 residues. Trimming at V came to 4 bases and at J to 5 bases, leaving 7 bases not matched to a gene.

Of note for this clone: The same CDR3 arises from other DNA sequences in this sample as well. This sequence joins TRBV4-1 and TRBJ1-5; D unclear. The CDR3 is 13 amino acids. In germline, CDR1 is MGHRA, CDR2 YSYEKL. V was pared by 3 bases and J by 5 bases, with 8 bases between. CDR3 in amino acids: CASSQVGDQPQHF. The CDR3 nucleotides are TGCGCCAGCAGCCAGGTCGGGGATCAGCCCCAGCATTTT.

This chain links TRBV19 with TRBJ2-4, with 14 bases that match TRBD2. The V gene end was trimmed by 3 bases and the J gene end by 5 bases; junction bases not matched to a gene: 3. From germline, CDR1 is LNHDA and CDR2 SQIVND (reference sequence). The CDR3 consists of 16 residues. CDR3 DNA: TGTGCCAGTAGTATCGGGACTAGCGGGAGCCAAAACATTCAGTACTTC. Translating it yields CASSIGTSGSQNIQYF.

The DNA of the CDR3 is TGCGCCAGCAGCCTACTAGGAAGAGAGACCCAGTACTTC. Its protein product is CASSLLGRETQYF. The rearrangement joins TRBV10-2 to TRBJ2-5; TRBD2 is a possible D gene (5 bases). Trimming left V 6 bases short and J 4 bases short, with 12 bases between. CDR1 and CDR2 (germline): WSHSY, SAAADI. There are 13 residues in the CDR3.

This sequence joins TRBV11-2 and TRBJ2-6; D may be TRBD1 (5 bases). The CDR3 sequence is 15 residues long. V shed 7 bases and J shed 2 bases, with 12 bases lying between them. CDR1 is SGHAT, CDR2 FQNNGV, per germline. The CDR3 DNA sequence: TGTGCCAGCACTTGGGGCGCCGCTGGGGCCAACGTCCTGACTTTC. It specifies CASTWGAAGANVLTF. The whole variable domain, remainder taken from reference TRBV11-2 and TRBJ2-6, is EAGVAQSPRYKIIEKRQSVAFWCNPISGHATLYWYQQILGQGPKLLIQFQNNGVVDDSQLPKDRFSAERLKGVDSTLKIQPAKLEDSAVYLCASTWGAAGANVLTFGAGSRLTVL.

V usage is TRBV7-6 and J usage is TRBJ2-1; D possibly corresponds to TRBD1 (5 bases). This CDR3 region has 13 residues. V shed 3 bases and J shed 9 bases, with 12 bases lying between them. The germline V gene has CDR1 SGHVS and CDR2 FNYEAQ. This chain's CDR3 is CASSLLGVSEQFF. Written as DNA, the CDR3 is TGTGCCAGCAGCTTGTTAGGGGTGAGTGAGCAGTTCTTC.

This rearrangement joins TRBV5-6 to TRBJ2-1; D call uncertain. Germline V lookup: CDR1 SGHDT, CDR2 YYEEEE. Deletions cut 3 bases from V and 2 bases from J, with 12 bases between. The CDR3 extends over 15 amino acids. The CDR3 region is CASSSQEVPYNEQFF. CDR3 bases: TGTGCCAGCAGCTCGCAGGAAGTCCCCTACAATGAGCAGTTCTTC.

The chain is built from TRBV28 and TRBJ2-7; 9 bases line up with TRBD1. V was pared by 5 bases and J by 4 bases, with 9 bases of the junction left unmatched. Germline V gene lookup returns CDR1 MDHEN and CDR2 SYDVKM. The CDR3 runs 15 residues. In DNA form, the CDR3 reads TGTGCCAGCAGTGTCCCTGGGACAGGGCGATACGAGCAGTACTTC. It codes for CASSVPGTGRYEQYF. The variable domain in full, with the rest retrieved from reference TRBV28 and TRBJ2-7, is DVKVTQSSRYLVKRTGEKVFLECVQDMDHENMFWYRQDPGLGLRLIYFSYDVKMKEKGDIPEGYSVSREKKERFSLILESASTNQTSMYLCASSVPGTGRYEQYFGPGTRLTVT.

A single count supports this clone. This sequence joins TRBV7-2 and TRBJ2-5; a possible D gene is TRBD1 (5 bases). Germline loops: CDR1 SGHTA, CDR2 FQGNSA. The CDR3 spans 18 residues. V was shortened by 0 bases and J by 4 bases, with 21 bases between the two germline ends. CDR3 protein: CASSLARGRTSPSETQYF. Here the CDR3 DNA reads TGTGCCAGCAGCTTAGCGCGAGGTAGGACATCACCGTCAGAGACCCAGTACTTC.